This TCR beta chain was captured by sequencing in a study of blood T cell repertoires in COVID-19. Measured with immunoSEQ multiplex PCR; TCRdb has only the in-frame clones, and not every one. The sample has under 50,000 clones, about 82% seen once. The CDR3 is made up of 16 amino acids. V lost 4 bases to trimming and J lost 2 bases; unmatched junction nucleotides: 8. CDR1 and CDR2 from the germline V gene are LGHDT and YNNKEL (reference sequence). The chain recombines TRBV3-1 (or the pseudogene TRBV3-2) with TRBJ1-3; 7 bases are shared with TRBD1. Sequenced material: peripheral blood. This receptor was identified in a man older than 75 with active or convalescent COVID-19. This CDR3 reads CASSRGFDRAGNTIYF. The CDR3 region has the DNA TGTGCCAGCAGCCGAGGATTCGACAGGGCTGGAAACACCATATATTTT.